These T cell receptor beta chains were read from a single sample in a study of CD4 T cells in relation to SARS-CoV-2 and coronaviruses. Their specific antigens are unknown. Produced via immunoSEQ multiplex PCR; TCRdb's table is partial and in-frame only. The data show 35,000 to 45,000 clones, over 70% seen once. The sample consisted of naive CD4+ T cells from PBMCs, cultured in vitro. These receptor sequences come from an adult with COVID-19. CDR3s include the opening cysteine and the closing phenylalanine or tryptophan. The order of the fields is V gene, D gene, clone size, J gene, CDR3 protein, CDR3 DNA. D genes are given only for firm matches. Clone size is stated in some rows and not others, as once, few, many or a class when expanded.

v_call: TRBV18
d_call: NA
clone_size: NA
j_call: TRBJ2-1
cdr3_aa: CASSPPSRGGYNEQFF
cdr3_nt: TGTGCCAGCTCACCGCCCTCCAGAGGTGGTTACAATGAGCAGTTCTTC

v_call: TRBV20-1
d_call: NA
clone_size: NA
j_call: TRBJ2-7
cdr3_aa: CSARLDEQYF
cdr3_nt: TGCAGTGCTAGGCTCGACGAGCAGTACTTC

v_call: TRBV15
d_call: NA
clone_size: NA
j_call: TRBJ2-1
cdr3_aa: CATSVQGAAHNEQFF
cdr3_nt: TGTGCCACCAGCGTCCAGGGAGCAGCCCACAATGAGCAGTTCTTC

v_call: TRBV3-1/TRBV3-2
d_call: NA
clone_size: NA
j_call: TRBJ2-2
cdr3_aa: CASSQGDSFANTGELFF
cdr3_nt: TGTGCCAGCAGCCAAGGGGACTCGTTCGCGAACACCGGGGAGCTGTTTTTT

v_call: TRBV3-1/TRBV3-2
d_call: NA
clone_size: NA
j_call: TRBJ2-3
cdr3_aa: CASSQEMVHTQYF
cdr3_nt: TGTGCCAGCAGCCAAGAAATGGTCCATACGCAGTATTTT

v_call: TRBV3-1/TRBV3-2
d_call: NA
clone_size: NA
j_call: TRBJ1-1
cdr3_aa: CASSPNPLTAFAEAFF
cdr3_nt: TGTGCCAGCAGCCCAAATCCCCTCACCGCCTTCGCTGAAGCTTTCTTT

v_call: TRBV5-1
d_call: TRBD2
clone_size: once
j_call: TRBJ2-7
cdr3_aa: CASSPSGSSYEQYF
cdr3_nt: TGCGCCAGCTCCCCGAGCGGGAGCTCCTACGAGCAGTACTTC

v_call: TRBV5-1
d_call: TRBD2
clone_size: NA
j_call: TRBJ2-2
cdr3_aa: CASSGGTSGDLRNTGELFF
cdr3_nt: TGCGCCAGCAGCGGCGGGACTAGCGGAGATCTACGAAACACCGGGGAGCTGTTTTTT

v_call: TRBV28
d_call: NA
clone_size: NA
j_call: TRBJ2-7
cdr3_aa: CASIDSDDYEQYF
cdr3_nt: TGTGCCAGCATAGACTCGGACGACTACGAGCAGTACTTC

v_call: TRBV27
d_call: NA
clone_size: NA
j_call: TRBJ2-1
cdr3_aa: CASSPHPRGDEQFF
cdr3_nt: TGTGCCAGCAGTCCCCACCCACGCGGGGATGAGCAGTTCTTC

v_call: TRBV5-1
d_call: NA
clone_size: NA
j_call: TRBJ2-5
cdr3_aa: CASSFRPGARETQYF
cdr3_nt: TGCGCCAGCAGCTTCCGGCCAGGAGCTCGGGAGACCCAGTACTTC

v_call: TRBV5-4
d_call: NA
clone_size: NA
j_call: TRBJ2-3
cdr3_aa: CASSLLVGDTQYF
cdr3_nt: TGTGCCAGCAGCTTGCTTGTGGGAGATACGCAGTATTTT

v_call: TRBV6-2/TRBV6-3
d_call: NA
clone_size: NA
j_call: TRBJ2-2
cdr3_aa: CASSDTEATGELFF
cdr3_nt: TGTGCCAGCAGCGATACAGAAGCCACCGGGGAGCTGTTTTTT

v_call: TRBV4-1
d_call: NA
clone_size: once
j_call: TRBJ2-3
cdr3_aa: CASASLGESTDTQYF
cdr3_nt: TGCGCCAGCGCCTCGTTGGGTGAAAGCACAGATACGCAGTATTTT

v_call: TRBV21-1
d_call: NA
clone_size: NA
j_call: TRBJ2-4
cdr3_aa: CASKNRPVLAKNIQYF
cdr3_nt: TGTGCCAGCAAGAACAGGCCAGTTTTAGCCAAAAACATTCAGTACTTC

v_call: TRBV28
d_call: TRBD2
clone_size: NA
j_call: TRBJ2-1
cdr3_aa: CASRVGGSNNEQFF
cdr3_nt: TGTGCCAGCAGGGTGGGGGGGTCCAACAATGAGCAGTTCTTC

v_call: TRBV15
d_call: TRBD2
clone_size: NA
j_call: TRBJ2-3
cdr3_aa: CATSRTTGTSGSSTDTQYF
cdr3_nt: TGTGCCACCAGCAGGACCACCGGGACTAGCGGGTCTAGCACAGATACGCAGTATTTT

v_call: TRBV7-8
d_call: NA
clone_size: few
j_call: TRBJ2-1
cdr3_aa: CASRSGRTYNEQFF
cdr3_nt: TGTGCCAGCAGAAGTGGGAGGACTTACAATGAGCAGTTCTTC

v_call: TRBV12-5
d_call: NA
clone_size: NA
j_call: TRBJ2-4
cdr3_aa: CASGLVLPGAKNIQYF
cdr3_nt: TGTGCTAGTGGTTTGGTACTCCCAGGGGCCAAAAACATTCAGTACTTC

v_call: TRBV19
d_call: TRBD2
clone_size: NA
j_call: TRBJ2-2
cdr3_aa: CASSPGTINTGELFF
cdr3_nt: TGTGCCAGTAGTCCCGGGACTATCAACACCGGGGAGCTGTTTTTT

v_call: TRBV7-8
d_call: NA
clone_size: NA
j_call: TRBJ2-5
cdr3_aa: CASSLVGGAGLETQYF
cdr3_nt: TGTGCCAGCAGCTTAGTTGGGGGGGCGGGTTTGGAGACCCAGTACTTC

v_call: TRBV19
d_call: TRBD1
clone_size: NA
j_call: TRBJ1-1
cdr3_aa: CASSIRDRFQVNTEAFF
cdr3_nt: TGTGCCAGTAGTATCCGGGACAGATTCCAAGTGAACACTGAAGCTTTCTTT

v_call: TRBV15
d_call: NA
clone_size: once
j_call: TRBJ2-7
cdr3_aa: CATSRVGSSYEQYF
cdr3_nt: TGTGCCACCAGCAGAGTTGGGAGCTCCTACGAGCAGTACTTC

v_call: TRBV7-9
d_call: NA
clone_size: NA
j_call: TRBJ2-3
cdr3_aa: CASSLARDTQYF
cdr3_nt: TGTGCCAGCAGCTTAGCCAGGGATACGCAGTATTTT

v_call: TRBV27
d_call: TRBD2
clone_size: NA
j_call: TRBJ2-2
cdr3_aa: CASSLRVGRVPNTGELFF
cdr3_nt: TGTGCCAGCAGTTTAAGGGTCGGGAGGGTCCCGAACACCGGGGAGCTGTTTTTT

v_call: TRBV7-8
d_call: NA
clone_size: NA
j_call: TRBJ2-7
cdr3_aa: CASSLGTSGTYEQYF
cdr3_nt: TGTGCCAGCAGCTTAGGAACTTCAGGTACCTACGAGCAGTACTTC

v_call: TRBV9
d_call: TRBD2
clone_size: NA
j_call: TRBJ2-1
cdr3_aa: CASSPRLAGGRSNEQFF
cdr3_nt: TGTGCCAGCAGCCCAAGGTTAGCGGGAGGCCGCTCCAATGAGCAGTTCTTC

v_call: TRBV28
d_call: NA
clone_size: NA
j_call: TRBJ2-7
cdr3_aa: CASRREGASYEQYF
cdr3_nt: TGTGCCAGCCGTCGGGAGGGGGCAAGTTACGAGCAGTACTTC

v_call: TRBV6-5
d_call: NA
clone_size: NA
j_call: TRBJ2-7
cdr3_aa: CASSYGHLASYEQYF
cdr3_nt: TGTGCCAGCAGTTATGGCCATCTGGCCTCCTACGAGCAGTACTTC

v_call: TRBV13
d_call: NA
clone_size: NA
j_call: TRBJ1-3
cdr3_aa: CASSLGRSSGNTIYF
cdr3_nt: TGTGCCAGCAGCTTAGGGCGATCCAGTGGAAACACCATATATTTT

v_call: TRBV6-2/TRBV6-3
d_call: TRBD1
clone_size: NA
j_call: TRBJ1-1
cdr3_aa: CASSYSTGSRNTEAFF
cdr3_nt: TGTGCCAGCAGTTACTCGACAGGGTCGAGGAACACTGAAGCTTTCTTT

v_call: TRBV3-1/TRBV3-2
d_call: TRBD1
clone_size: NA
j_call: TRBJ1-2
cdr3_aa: CASSQDPGQGYGYTF
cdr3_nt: TGTGCCAGCAGCCAAGATCCCGGACAGGGCTATGGCTACACCTTC

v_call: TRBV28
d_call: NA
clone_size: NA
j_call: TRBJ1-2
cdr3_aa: CASSFTYFATNYGYTF
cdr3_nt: TGTGCCAGCAGTTTTACTTATTTTGCGACCAACTATGGCTACACCTTC

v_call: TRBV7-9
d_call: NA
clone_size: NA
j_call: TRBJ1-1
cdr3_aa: CASSYRGGRGNTEAFF
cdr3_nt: TGTGCCAGCAGCTATAGGGGTGGCCGAGGGAACACTGAAGCTTTCTTT

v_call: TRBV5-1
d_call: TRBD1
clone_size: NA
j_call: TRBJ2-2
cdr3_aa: CASSWDRADTGELFF
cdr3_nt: TGCGCCAGCAGCTGGGACAGGGCCGACACCGGGGAGCTGTTTTTT

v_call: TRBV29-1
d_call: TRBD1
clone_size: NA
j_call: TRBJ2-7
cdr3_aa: CSVEGQGSGLNYEQYF
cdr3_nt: TGCAGCGTTGAGGGACAGGGGTCCGGGCTAAACTACGAGCAGTACTTC

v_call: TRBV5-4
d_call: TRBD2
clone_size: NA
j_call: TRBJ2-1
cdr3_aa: CASKRVGTSGRGEQFF
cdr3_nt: TGTGCCAGCAAGCGGGTCGGGACTAGCGGGAGAGGTGAGCAGTTCTTC

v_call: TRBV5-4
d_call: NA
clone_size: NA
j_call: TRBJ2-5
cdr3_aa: CASSLEGRQGQETQYF
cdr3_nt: TGTGCCAGCAGCTTGGAAGGTCGCCAGGGTCAGGAGACCCAGTACTTC

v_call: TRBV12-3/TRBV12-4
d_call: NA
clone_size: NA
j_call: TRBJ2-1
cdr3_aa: CASSLALVEQFF
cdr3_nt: TGTGCCAGCAGTTTAGCCCTAGTGGAGCAGTTCTTC

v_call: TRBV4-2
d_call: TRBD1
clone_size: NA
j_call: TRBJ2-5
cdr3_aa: CASSQLRGGQGMEETQYF
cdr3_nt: TGTGCCAGCAGCCAACTCAGAGGGGGACAGGGGATGGAAGAGACCCAGTACTTC

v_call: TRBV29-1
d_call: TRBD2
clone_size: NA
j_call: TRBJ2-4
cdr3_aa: CSGRLAGVQNIQYF
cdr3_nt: TGCAGCGGTCGACTAGCGGGAGTTCAAAACATTCAGTACTTC

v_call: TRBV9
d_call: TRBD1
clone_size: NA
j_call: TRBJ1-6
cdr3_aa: CASSVLGQGNSPLHF
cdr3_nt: TGTGCCAGCAGCGTATTGGGACAGGGGAATTCACCCCTCCACTTT

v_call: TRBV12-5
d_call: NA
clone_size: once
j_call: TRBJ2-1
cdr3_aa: CASASWGDEQFF
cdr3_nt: TGTGCTAGTGCCAGTTGGGGGGATGAGCAGTTCTTC

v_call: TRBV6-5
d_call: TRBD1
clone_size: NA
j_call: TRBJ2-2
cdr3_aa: CASSPGQGSTGELFF
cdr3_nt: TGTGCCAGCAGCCCGGGACAGGGGAGCACCGGGGAGCTGTTTTTT